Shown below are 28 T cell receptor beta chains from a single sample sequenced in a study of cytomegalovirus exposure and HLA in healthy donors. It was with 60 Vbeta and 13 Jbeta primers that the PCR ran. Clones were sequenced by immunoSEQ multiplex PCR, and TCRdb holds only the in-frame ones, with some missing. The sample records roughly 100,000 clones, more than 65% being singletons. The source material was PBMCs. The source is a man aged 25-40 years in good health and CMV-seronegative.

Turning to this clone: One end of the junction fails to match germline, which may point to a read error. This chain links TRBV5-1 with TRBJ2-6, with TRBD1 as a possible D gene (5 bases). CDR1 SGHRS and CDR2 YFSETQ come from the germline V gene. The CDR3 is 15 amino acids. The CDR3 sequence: CASSQDASGANGLTF. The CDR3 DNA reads TGCGCCAGCAGCCAGGATGCCTCTGGGGCCAACGGCCTGACTTTC.

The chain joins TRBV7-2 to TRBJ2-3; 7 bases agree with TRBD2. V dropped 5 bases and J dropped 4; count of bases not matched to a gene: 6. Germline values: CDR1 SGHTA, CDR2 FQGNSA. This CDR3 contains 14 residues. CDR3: CASSKGGSADTQYF. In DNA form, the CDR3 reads TGTGCCAGCAGCAAAGGCGGGAGTGCAGATACGCAGTATTTT.

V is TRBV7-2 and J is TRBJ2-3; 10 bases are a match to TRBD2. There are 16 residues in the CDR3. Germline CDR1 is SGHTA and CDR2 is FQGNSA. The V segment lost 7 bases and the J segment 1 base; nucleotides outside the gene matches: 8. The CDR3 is CASTPYGTSGTDTQYF. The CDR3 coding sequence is TGTGCCAGCACCCCGTACGGGACTAGCGGCACAGATACGCAGTATTTT.

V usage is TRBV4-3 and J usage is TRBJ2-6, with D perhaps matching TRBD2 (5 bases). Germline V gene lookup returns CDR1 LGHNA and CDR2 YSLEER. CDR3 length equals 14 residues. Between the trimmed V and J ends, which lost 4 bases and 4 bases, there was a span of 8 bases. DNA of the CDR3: TGCGCCAGCAGCCCCACTAGGGGGGCCAACGTCCTGACTTTC. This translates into CASSPTRGANVLTF.

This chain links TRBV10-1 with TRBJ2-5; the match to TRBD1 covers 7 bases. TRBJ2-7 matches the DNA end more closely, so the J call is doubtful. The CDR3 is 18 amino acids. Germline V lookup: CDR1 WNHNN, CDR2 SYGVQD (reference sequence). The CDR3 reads CASSEFLRQGCSSYEQYF. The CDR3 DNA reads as TGCGCCAGCAGTGAGTTCCTTCGACAGGGTTGTAGCTCCTACGAGCAGTACTTC.

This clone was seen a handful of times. CDR3 amino acids: CASSTQGFGELFF. CDR3 DNA sequence: TGTGCCAGCAGTACACAGGGTTTCGGGGAGCTGTTTTTT. V gene TRBV2 combines with J gene TRBJ2-2, with D possibly being TRBD1 (6 bases). Per germline, CDR1 SNHLY and CDR2 FYNNEI. The CDR3 consists of 13 residues. With 5 bases removed from V and 7 bases from J, the gap between germline ends came to 11 bases.

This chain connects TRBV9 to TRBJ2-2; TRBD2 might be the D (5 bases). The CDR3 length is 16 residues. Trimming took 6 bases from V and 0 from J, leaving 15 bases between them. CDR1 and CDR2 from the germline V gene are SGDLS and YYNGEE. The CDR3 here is CASTPNPGSNTGELFF. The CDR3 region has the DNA TGTGCCAGCACCCCTAACCCGGGGTCGAACACCGGGGAGCTGTTTTTT. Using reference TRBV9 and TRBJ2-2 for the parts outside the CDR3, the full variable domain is DSGVTQTPKHLITATGQRVTLRCSPRSGDLSVYWYQQSLDQGLQFLIQYYNGEERAKGNILERFSAQQFPDLHSELNLSSLELGDSALYFCASTPNPGSNTGELFFGEGSRLTVL.

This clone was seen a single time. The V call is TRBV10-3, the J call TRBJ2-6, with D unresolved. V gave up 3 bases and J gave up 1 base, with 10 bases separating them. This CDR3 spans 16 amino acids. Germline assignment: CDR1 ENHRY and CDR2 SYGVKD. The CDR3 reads CAISEPNKSGANVLTF. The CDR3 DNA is TGTGCCATCAGTGAACCGAACAAGTCTGGGGCCAACGTCCTGACTTTC.

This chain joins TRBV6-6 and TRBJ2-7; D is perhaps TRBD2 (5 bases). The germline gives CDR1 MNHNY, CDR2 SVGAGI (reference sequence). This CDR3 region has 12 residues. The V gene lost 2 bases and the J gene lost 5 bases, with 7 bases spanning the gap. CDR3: CASSYVRDEQYF. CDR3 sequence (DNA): TGTGCCAGCAGTTACGTGAGGGACGAGCAGTACTTC.

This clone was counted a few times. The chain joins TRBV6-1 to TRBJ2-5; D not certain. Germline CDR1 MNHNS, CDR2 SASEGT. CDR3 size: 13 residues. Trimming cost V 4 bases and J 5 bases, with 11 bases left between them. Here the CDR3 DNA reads TGTGCCAGCAGTGGATCTATCACGGAGACCCAGTACTTC. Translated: CASSGSITETQYF.

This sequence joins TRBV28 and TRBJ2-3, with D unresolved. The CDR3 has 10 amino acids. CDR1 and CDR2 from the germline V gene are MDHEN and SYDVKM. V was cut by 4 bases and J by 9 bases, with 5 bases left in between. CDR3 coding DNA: TGTGCCAGCAGTTACGGGACGCAGTATTTT. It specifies CASSYGTQYF.

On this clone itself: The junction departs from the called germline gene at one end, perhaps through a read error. This chain's CDR3 is CSSSLGAGAEGNQPQHF. The CDR3 bases are TGTTCCAGCAGCTTGGGGGCCGGGGCAGAGGGCAATCAGCCCCAGCATTTT. The chain links TRBV7-9 to TRBJ1-5; a possible D gene is TRBD1 (6 bases). Germline V gives CDR1 SEHNR, CDR2 FQNEAQ (reference sequence). The CDR3 contains 17 residues.

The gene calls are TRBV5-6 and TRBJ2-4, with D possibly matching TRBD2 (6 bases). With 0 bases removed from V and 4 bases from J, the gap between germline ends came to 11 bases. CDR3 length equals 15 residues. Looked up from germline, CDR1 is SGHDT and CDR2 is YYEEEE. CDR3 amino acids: CASSLAAGPKNIQYF. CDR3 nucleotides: TGTGCCAGCAGCTTGGCCGCGGGACCTAAAAACATTCAGTACTTC.

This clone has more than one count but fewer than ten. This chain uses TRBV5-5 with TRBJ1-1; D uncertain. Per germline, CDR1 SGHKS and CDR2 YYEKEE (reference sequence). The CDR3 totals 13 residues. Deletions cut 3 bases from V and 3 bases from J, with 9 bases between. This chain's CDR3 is CASSWPLDTEAFF. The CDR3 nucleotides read TGTGCCAGCAGCTGGCCCCTAGACACTGAAGCTTTCTTT. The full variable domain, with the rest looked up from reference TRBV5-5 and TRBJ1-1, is DAGVTQSPTHLIKTRGQQVTLRCSPISGHKSVSWYQQVLGQGPQFIFQYYEKEERGRGNFPDRFSARQFPNYSSELNVNALLLGDSALYLCASSWPLDTEAFFGQGTRLTVV.

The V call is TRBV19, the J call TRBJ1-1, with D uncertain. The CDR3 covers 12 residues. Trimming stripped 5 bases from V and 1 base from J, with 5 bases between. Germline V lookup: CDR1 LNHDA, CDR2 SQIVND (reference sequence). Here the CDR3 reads CASSLRNTEAFF. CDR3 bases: TGTGCCAGTAGTCTCCGGAACACTGAAGCTTTCTTT.

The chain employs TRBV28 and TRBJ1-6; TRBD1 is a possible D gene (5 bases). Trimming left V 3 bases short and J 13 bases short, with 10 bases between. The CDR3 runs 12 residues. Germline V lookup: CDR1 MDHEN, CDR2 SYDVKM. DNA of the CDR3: TGTGCCAGCAGTTTGGGGCAGCCGCCCCTCCACTTT. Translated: CASSLGQPPLHF.

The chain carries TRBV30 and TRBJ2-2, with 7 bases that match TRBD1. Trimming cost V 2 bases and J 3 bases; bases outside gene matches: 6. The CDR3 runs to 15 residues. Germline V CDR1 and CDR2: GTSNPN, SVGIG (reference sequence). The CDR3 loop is CAWSKRDRYTGELFF. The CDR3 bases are TGTGCCTGGAGTAAAAGGGACAGATACACCGGGGAGCTGTTTTTT.

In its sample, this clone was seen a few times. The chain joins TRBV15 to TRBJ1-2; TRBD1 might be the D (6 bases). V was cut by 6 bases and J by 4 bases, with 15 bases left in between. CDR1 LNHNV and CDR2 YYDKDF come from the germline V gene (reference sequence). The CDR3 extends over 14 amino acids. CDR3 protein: CATRGIQGSYGYTF. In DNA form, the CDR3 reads TGTGCCACCAGGGGAATACAGGGCTCCTATGGCTACACCTTC. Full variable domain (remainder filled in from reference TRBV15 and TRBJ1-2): DAMVIQNPRYQVTQFGKPVTLSCSQTLNHNVMYWYQQKSSQAPKLLFHYYDKDFNNEADTPDNFQSRRPNTSFCFLDIRSPGLGDTAMYLCATRGIQGSYGYTFGSGTRLTVV.

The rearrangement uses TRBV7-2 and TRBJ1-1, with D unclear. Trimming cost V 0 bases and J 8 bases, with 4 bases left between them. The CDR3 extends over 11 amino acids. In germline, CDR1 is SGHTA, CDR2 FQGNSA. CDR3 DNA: TGTGCCAGCAGCTTAGCCCGGGAAGCTTTCTTT. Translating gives CASSLAREAFF.

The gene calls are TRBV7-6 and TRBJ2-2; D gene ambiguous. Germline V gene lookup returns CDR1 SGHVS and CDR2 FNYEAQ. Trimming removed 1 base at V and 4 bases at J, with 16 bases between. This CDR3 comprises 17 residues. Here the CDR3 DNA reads TGTGCCAGCAGCTTAGTCGCCCCTCAAGACTTCACCGGGGAGCTGTTTTTT. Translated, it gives CASSLVAPQDFTGELFF. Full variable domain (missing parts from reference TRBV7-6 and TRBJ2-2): GAGVSQSPRYKVTKRGQDVALRCDPISGHVSLYWYRQALGQGPEFLTYFNYEAQQDKSGLPNDRFSAERPEGSISTLTIQRTEQRDSAMYRCASSLVAPQDFTGELFFGEGSRLTVL.

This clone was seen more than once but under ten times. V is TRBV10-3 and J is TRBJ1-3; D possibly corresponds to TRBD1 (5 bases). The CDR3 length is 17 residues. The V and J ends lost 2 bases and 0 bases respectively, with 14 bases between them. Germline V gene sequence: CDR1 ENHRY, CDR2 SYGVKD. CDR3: CAISEHLGVSSGNTIYF. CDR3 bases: TGTGCCATCAGTGAGCACCTAGGGGTCTCCTCTGGAAACACCATATATTTT.

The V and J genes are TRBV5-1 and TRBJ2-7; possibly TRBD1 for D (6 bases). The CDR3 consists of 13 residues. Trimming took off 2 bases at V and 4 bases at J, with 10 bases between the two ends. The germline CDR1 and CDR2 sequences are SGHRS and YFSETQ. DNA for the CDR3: TGCGCCAGCAGCTTAGGACAGCTTTACGAGCAGTACTTC. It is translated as CASSLGQLYEQYF.

In DNA form, the CDR3 reads TGTGCCAGTAGTATGGGGACAAGCGATTTCATGAACACTGAAGCTTTCTTT. Its protein product is CASSMGTSDFMNTEAFF. The V call is TRBV19, the J call TRBJ1-1; the D gene is possibly TRBD1 (6 bases). CDR1 is LNHDA and CDR2 is SQIVND in the germline V gene (reference sequence). The CDR3 spans 17 residues. V dropped 3 bases and J dropped 0 bases, with 17 bases sitting between them.

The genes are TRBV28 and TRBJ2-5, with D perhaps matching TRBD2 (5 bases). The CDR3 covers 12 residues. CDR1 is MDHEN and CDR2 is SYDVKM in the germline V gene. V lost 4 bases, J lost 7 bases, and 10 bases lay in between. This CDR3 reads CASSSREGTQYF. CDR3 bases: TGTGCCAGCAGTTCGAGGGAAGGGACCCAGTACTTC. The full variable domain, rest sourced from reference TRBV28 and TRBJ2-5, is DVKVTQSSRYLVKRTGEKVFLECVQDMDHENMFWYRQDPGLGLRLIYFSYDVKMKEKGDIPEGYSVSREKKERFSLILESASTNQTSMYLCASSSREGTQYFGPGTRLLVL.

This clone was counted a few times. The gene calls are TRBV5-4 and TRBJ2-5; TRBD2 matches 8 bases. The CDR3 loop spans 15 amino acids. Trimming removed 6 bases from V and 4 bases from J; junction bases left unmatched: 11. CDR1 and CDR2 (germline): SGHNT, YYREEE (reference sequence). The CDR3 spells CASTHRGGRSETQYF. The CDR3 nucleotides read TGTGCCAGCACCCATCGGGGGGGGAGGTCAGAGACCCAGTACTTC.

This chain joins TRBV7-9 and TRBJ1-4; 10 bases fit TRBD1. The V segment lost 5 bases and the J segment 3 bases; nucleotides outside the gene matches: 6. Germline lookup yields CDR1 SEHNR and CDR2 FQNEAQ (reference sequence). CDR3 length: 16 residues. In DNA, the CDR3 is TGTGCCAGCAGCAACCGGGACAGGGGTTCTAATGAAAAACTGTTTTTT. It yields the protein CASSNRDRGSNEKLFF.

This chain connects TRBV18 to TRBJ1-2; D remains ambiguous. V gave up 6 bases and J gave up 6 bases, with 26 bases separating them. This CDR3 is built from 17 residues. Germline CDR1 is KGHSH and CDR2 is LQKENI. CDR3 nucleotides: TGTGCCAGCTCGCCCGGGCTCACAAGAGGGTTCCGGGATGGCTACACCTTC. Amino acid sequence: CASSPGLTRGFRDGYTF. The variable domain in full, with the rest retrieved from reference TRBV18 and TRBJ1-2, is NAGVMQNPRHLVRRRGQEARLRCSPMKGHSHVYWYRQLPEEGLKFMVYLQKENIIDESGMPKERFSAEFPKEGPSILRIQQVVRGDSAAYFCASSPGLTRGFRDGYTFGSGTRLTVV.

The CDR3 is CASSSTGLATDTQYF. The CDR3 DNA reads TGTGCCAGCAGCTCGACAGGGCTTGCCACAGATACGCAGTATTTT. The V call is TRBV7-3, the J call TRBJ2-3; 7 nucleotides agree with TRBD1. Germline V CDR1 and CDR2: SGHTA, FQGTGA. The J segment lost 2 bases and the V segment lost 4 bases, leaving 6 bases of the junction unmatched. This CDR3 spans 15 amino acids.